This record looks at one T cell receptor beta chain sequence and its context. These data come from a study of shared clonotypes between healthy human individuals. CD45RO-negative, CCR7-positively selected cells formed the naive CD8 fraction, excluding terminally differentiated effector memory CD45RA+ cells. Sequencing used immunoSEQ multiplex PCR; TCRdb keeps in-frame clones, though not all of them. The repertoire consists of approximately 2,000,000 clones, with 93% occurring once and the leading ten covering 1.5% to 2%. The origin of this receptor is a man between 18 and 35 years old in good health. Some clones in this sample may be carry-over from other donors' samples. The sample was naive CD8+ T cells from PBMCs.

The DNA of the CDR3 is TGTGCCAGCGGACGTCGGGGGGCCGGCACAGATACGCAGTATTTT. Translating gives CASGRRGAGTDTQYF. V is TRBV2 and J is TRBJ2-3; possible D gene TRBD2, 7 bases. In germline, CDR1 is SNHLY, CDR2 FYNNEI. CDR3 length: 15 residues. V was pared by 8 bases and J by 1 base, with 16 bases between.